The rows below give T cell receptor beta chains drawn from one sample of a study of Ad26.COV2.S vaccination and SARS-CoV-2 variants. Clones were read by immunoSEQ multiplex PCR, and TCRdb kept only the in-frame ones, dropping some. Of approximately 410,000 clones listed, about 92% are singletons. The sample in question was peripheral blood, obtained in a trial of Ad26.COV2.S vaccine versus placebo. These receptors all come from a person aged 18 to 59 who received the Ad26.COV2.S COVID-19 vaccine or a placebo. Each CDR3 is given with its conserved first and last residue.

>TRBV7-9
CASSLALGRSPNYGYTF
>TRBV27
CASSAPSLAGGTDTQYF
>TRBV28
CASGRIYGYTF
>TRBV7-9
CASSGSGRADYTF
>TRBV10-2
CASSEDTLQGYF
>TRBV9
CASSLWPEGTNEKLFF
>TRBV6-4
CASKTPGENANTEAFF
>TRBV7-9
CASSAGRVFYGYTF
>TRBV7-9
CASRLGQANEKLFF
>TRBV29-1
CSVPQGGTEAFF
>TRBV9
CASSVVGRAAAFF
>TRBV27
CASSSNGPAPYEQYF
>TRBV30
CAWARTGRLETQYF
>TRBV7-2
CASSVTQGNTEAFF
>TRBV7-2
CASSLGGSLELFF
>TRBV6-1
CASSEQEGSNTEAFF
>TRBV6-5
CASTGTGDPNYGYTF
>TRBV7-9
CASSRQPDPNEQFF
>TRBV7-8
CASSLGGDDTEAFF
>TRBV25-1
CASRGAQGSYEQYF
>TRBV12-3/TRBV12-4
CASTATDTQYF
>TRBV7-8
CASSEGGEALSNYGYTF
>TRBV6-2/TRBV6-3
CASSSRHTAGGLNTQYF
>TRBV4-3
CASSVVRTSGGASYEQYF
>TRBV2
CASRDRGSYEQYF
>TRBV18
CASSQMSGQNTEAFF
>TRBV4-3
CASSQSRDRGLNTQYF
>TRBV9
CASSVEGGPYNEQFF
>TRBV4-1
CASSPLTRGSTDTQYF
>TRBV11-2
CASSLVGQGYYEQYF
>TRBV6-5
CASSRQGNGYTF
>TRBV5-5
CASRGWGQSASYEQYF
>TRBV5-3
CARSLLSGGRNGYTF
>TRBV7-2
CASSFRGTGNEAFF
>TRBV20-1
CSAIGYYGYTF
>TRBV19
CASTPLAGGGNEQFF
>TRBV10-1
CASNPGPPSTGELFF
>TRBV5-1
CASSPQRQGETQYF
>TRBV6-5
CASMRGFNQPQHF
>TRBV3-1/TRBV3-2
CASSQPERGQKAFF
>TRBV9
CASSPPQRPGTGAGANVLTF
>TRBV19
CASGAWYNEQFF
>TRBV6-2/TRBV6-3
CASSQGLSNQPQHF
>TRBV10-2
CASSESAWSWDTIYF
>TRBV5-1
CASSLMAIVNTGELFF
>TRBV9
CASALGLQGAYGYTF
>TRBV19
CASSPQQGNTEAFF
>TRBV30
CAWSVKRSSGNTIYF
>TRBV29-1
CSVAKSGGYTF
>TRBV18
CASSSRALNTGELFF
>TRBV3-1/TRBV3-2
CASSQGYRLYGYTF
>TRBV25-1
CASSGVTGRYEQYF
>TRBV18
CASSPAADNYGYTF
>TRBV10-1
CASSEGPYGNEQFF
>TRBV5-6
CASIPERGGSETQYF
>TRBV7-2
CASSLAGTETYEQYF
>TRBV28
CASSSPTFPVGDEQFF
>TRBV7-2
CASSFLHLNEQFF
>TRBV3-1/TRBV3-2
CASSTRDRTRSGANVLTF